The rows below give T cell receptor beta chains drawn from one sample of a study of shared clonotypes between healthy human individuals. The method was immunoSEQ multiplex PCR; TCRdb's version includes in-frame clones alone and lacks a portion of them. The sample includes about 820,000 clones, roughly 92% of them seen just once. The sequencing sample was made of naive CD8+ T cells sorted from blood. The receptors shown here come from a young man in good health. CDR3s include the opening cysteine and the closing phenylalanine or tryptophan. The order of the fields is J gene, V gene, D gene, clone size, CDR3 protein, CDR3 DNA. The D gene is left open where the match is weak. Rows may omit the clone size; those that give it use once, few, many or a size class.

TRBJ1-5,TRBV6-1,NA,NA,CASSESENQPQHF,TGTGCCAGCAGTGAAAGCGAAAATCAGCCCCAGCATTTT
TRBJ2-7,TRBV7-3,NA,NA,CASSFSQAYEQYF,TGTGCCAGCAGCTTTTCACAGGCGTACGAGCAGTACTTC
TRBJ2-7,TRBV6-1,TRBD1,few,CASREPGTGTWEQYF,TGTGCCAGCAGGGAACCCGGGACAGGGACATGGGAGCAGTACTTC
TRBJ2-7,TRBV27,TRBD2,NA,CASSSLTSGAYEQYF,TGTGCCAGCAGTTCCCTGACTAGCGGGGCCTACGAGCAGTACTTC
TRBJ2-7,TRBV28,NA,NA,CASGRRGSEYEQYF,TGTGCCAGCGGTCGTAGGGGGAGTGAATACGAGCAGTACTTC
TRBJ2-3,TRBV4-2,TRBD2,NA,CASSRTSGRGGTDTQYF,TGTGCCAGCAGCCGGACTAGCGGGAGAGGGGGCACAGATACGCAGTATTTT
TRBJ2-1,TRBV28,TRBD2,NA,CASDKGLGNNEQFF,TGTGCCAGCGACAAAGGACTAGGTAACAATGAGCAGTTCTTC
TRBJ2-7,TRBV2,TRBD2,NA,CASSMTSGAYEQYF,TGTGCCAGCAGTATGACTAGCGGAGCCTACGAGCAGTACTTC
TRBJ2-1,TRBV25-1,NA,NA,CASSDLAGQSYNEQFF,TGTGCCAGCAGTGATTTAGCGGGACAGTCTTACAATGAGCAGTTCTTC
TRBJ2-7,TRBV27,NA,NA,CASSWGASYEQYF,TGTGCCAGCAGTTGGGGGGCTTCCTACGAGCAGTACTTC
TRBJ1-4,TRBV11-2,NA,NA,CASSLWGLATNEKLFF,TGTGCCAGCAGCTTGTGGGGGCTAGCAACTAATGAAAAACTGTTTTTT
TRBJ2-7,TRBV5-4,TRBD2,NA,CASSQLAEATSYEQYF,TGTGCCAGCAGCCAACTAGCGGAGGCCACCTCCTACGAGCAGTACTTC
TRBJ2-4,TRBV14,TRBD1,NA,CASSQAGQGSKNIQYF,TGTGCCAGCAGCCAGGCCGGACAGGGGTCCAAAAACATTCAGTACTTC
TRBJ2-7,TRBV5-6,TRBD2,NA,CASSSAGVIHEQYF,TGTGCCAGCAGCTCAGCGGGAGTGATCCACGAGCAGTACTTC
TRBJ1-1,TRBV6-5,NA,NA,CASSVRDMNTEAFF,TGTGCCAGCAGTGTAAGGGACATGAACACTGAAGCTTTCTTT
TRBJ2-7,TRBV5-1,NA,NA,CASSAGQGFSYEQYF,TGCGCCAGCAGCGCCGGTCAGGGGTTTTCCTACGAGCAGTACTTC
TRBJ2-3,TRBV15,TRBD2,NA,CATSRELHSPGLAETDTQYF,TGTGCCACCAGCAGAGAACTCCATTCCCCGGGACTAGCTGAGACAGATACGCAGTATTTT
TRBJ1-2,TRBV29-1,NA,NA,CSVRRDNYGYTF,TGCAGCGTTCGCAGGGATAACTATGGCTACACCTTC
TRBJ2-7,TRBV28,NA,NA,CASTNSGSYEQYF,TGTGCCAGCACTAATTCTGGCTCTTACGAGCAGTACTTC
TRBJ1-3,TRBV2,NA,NA,CASRKTEVSSGNTIYF,TGTGCCAGCAGAAAAACGGAGGTGAGCTCTGGAAACACCATATATTTT
TRBJ2-7,TRBV20-1,NA,NA,CSARRHYEQYF,TGCAGTGCTAGACGCCACTACGAGCAGTACTTC
TRBJ2-3,TRBV27,TRBD1,NA,CASSSQGAQYTDTQYF,TGTGCCAGCAGTTCCCAGGGGGCCCAGTACACAGATACGCAGTATTTT
TRBJ2-5,TRBV29-1,NA,NA,CSVPASWGETQYF,TGCAGCGTCCCTGCCTCTTGGGGAGAGACCCAGTACTTC
TRBJ2-2,TRBV6-5,TRBD1,NA,CAIGDRSNTGELFF,TGTGCCATCGGGGACAGGTCGAACACCGGGGAGCTGTTTTTT
TRBJ1-2,TRBV9,NA,NA,CASSSQEGGYTF,TGTGCCAGCAGCTCCCAGGAAGGAGGCTACACCTTC
TRBJ2-1,TRBV7-9,TRBD2,once,CASSLALERGEDYQQFF,TGTGCCAGCAGCTTAGCGTTGGAGCGGGGGGAGGACTATCAGCAGTTCTTC
TRBJ1-1,TRBV5-6,NA,NA,CASSSAPGIEAFF,TGTGCCAGCAGCTCGGCCCCGGGGATTGAAGCTTTCTTT
TRBJ2-7,TRBV10-3,TRBD2,once,CAISESVGRGEQYF,TGTGCCATCAGTGAGTCGGTCGGGAGGGGCGAGCAGTACTTC
TRBJ2-5,TRBV7-9,NA,NA,CASSRIGISGTQETQYF,TGTGCCAGCAGCCGAATAGGGATTAGCGGTACACAAGAGACCCAGTACTTC
TRBJ2-1,TRBV28,TRBD2,NA,CASSFEQLAADNEQFF,TGTGCCAGCAGTTTTGAACAACTAGCGGCCGACAATGAGCAGTTCTTC
TRBJ1-2,TRBV9,NA,few,CASSERGGYTF,TGTGCCAGCAGCGAACGTGGCGGCTACACCTTC
TRBJ1-1,TRBV7-6,NA,NA,CASSSNHAGTTEAFF,TGTGCCAGCAGCTCCAACCACGCGGGGACCACTGAAGCTTTCTTT
TRBJ1-1,TRBV29-1,TRBD1,NA,CSVEGAGYTEAFF,TGCAGCGTAGAGGGGGCCGGGTACACTGAAGCTTTCTTT
TRBJ1-5,TRBV12-5,NA,NA,CASGLWCPILPQHF,TGTGCTAGTGGTTTGTGGTGCCCCATTTTGCCCCAGCATTTT
TRBJ2-3,TRBV15,NA,NA,CATSRWTDKGLRDTQYF,TGTGCCACCAGCAGGTGGACGGACAAGGGGCTTAGAGATACGCAGTATTTT
TRBJ2-1,TRBV7-9,TRBD1,NA,CASRYRQTGANNEQFF,TGTGCCAGCAGGTATCGACAGACAGGGGCGAACAATGAGCAGTTCTTC
TRBJ2-6,TRBV29-1,TRBD2,NA,CSVILAADGANVLTF,TGCAGCGTTATACTAGCGGCGGATGGGGCCAACGTCCTGACTTTC
TRBJ2-1,TRBV9,TRBD2,NA,CASSVAASGNNEQFF,TGTGCCAGCAGCGTAGCGGCTAGCGGGAACAATGAGCAGTTCTTC
TRBJ2-1,TRBV19,TRBD2,once,CASSIEGTSANNEQFF,TGTGCCAGTAGTATAGAAGGGACTAGCGCCAACAATGAGCAGTTCTTC
TRBJ2-3,TRBV28,NA,few,CASSLADTQYF,TGTGCCAGCAGTTTAGCAGATACGCAGTATTTT
TRBJ2-1,TRBV29-1,TRBD2,NA,CSVEVTLAGVVEQFF,TGCAGCGTTGAAGTAACGCTAGCGGGAGTAGTTGAGCAGTTCTTC
TRBJ2-1,TRBV7-9,TRBD2,NA,CASSFRGLAGDTRPYEQFF,TGTGCCAGCAGCTTTAGAGGACTAGCGGGAGACACCCGTCCGTATGAGCAGTTCTTC
TRBJ2-3,TRBV9,NA,NA,CASSVEGRGGDTQYF,TGTGCCAGCAGCGTAGAGGGACGAGGGGGAGATACGCAGTATTTT
TRBJ2-7,TRBV2,NA,once,CASITIHYEQYF,TGTGCCAGCATAACGATCCACTACGAGCAGTACTTC
TRBJ2-1,TRBV4-3,TRBD2,NA,CASSQDWRGEYNEQFF,TGCGCCAGCAGCCAAGATTGGCGGGGGGAATACAATGAGCAGTTCTTC
TRBJ1-2,TRBV30,NA,NA,CAWSEEGPNYGYTF,TGTGCCTGGAGTGAGGAGGGCCCTAACTATGGCTACACCTTC
TRBJ2-1,TRBV4-3,TRBD1,NA,CASSQDSGGEQFF,TGCGCCAGCAGCCAAGATTCAGGGGGCGAGCAGTTCTTC
TRBJ2-7,TRBV29-1,TRBD1,NA,CSVETADRGLTYEQYF,TGCAGCGTTGAGACCGCTGACAGGGGGCTCACCTACGAGCAGTACTTC
TRBJ2-7,TRBV7-8,TRBD2,few,CASSLPGLAYEQYF,TGTGCCAGCAGCCTCCCGGGACTAGCTTACGAGCAGTACTTC
TRBJ2-1,TRBV2,NA,NA,CASLIGMNNEQFF,TGTGCCAGCTTAATCGGTATGAACAATGAGCAGTTCTTC
TRBJ1-1,TRBV4-1,NA,NA,CASSTGPGTEAFF,TGCGCCAGCAGCACCGGCCCGGGTACTGAAGCTTTCTTT
TRBJ2-7,TRBV18,NA,NA,CASSFGGASYEQYF,TGTGCCAGCTCATTCGGCGGGGCCTCCTACGAGCAGTACTTC
TRBJ2-5,TRBV29-1,NA,NA,CSVGRVGKKETQYF,TGCAGCGTGGGCAGGGTGGGGAAAAAAGAGACCCAGTACTTC